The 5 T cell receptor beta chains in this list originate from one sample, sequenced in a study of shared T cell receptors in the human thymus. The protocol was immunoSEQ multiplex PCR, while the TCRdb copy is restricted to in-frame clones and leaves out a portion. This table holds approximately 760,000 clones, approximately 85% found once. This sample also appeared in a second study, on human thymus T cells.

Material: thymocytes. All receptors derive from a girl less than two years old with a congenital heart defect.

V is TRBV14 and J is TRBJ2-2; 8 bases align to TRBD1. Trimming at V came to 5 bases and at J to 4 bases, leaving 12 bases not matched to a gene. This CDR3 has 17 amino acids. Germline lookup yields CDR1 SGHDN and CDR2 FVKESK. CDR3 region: CASSEHQGARGTGELFF. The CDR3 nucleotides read TGTGCCAGCAGCGAACACCAGGGGGCGCGGGGCACCGGGGAGCTGTTTTTT.

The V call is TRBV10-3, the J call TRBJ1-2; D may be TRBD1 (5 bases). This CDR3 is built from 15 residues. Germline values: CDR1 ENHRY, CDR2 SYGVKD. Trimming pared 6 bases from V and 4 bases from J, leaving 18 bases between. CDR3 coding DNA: TGTGCCATCAGGGGTACGGGGGTCCCGGGCTATGGCTACACCTTC. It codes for CAIRGTGVPGYGYTF.

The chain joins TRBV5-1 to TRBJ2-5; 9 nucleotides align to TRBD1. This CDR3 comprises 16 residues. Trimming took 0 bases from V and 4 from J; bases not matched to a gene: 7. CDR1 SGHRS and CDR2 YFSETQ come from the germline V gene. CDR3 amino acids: CASSLGGQGMTETQYF. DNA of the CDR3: TGCGCCAGCAGCTTGGGAGGACAGGGGATGACAGAGACCCAGTACTTC.

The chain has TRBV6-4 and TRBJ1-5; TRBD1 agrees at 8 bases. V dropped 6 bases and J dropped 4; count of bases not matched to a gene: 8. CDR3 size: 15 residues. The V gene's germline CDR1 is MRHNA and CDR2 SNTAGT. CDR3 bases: TGTGCCAGCAGCCCTGACAGGGGCCGGAATCAGCCCCAGCATTTT. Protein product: CASSPDRGRNQPQHF.

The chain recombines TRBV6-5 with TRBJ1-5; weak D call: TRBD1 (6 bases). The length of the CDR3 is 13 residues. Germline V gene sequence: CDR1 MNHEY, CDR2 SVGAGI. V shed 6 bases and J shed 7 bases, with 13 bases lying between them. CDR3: CASRRTGSQPQHF. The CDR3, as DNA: TGTGCCAGCAGACGAACAGGGAGCCAGCCCCAGCATTTT.